Listed below are T cell receptor beta chains from one sample, sequenced in a study of OX40 agonist ivuxolimab in advanced cancers. Some clones are missing from TCRdb's copy, which holds only in-frame ones; the method was immunoSEQ multiplex PCR. The data contain 50,000 to 70,000 clones, 85% of them seen just once; the ten biggest clones take up about 4%. Sample: CD4+ or CD8+ T cells sorted from blood, taken in a trial of the OX40 agonist ivuxolimab. These receptors were taken from an adult with an advanced solid tumor such as melanoma, head and neck, liver or kidney cancer. The conserved cysteine and the conserved F or W are not part of the CDR3 here. Fields, in order: V gene, J gene, CDR3 protein.

TRBV30,TRBJ1-3,AWRTIGLQASGNTIY
TRBV5-1,TRBJ2-5,ASSPELPETQY
TRBV29-1,TRBJ2-1,SAPVGISSYNEQF
TRBV19,TRBJ1-2,ASSRTLGYT
TRBV30,TRBJ1-5,AWSYGGGQPQH
TRBV7-2,TRBJ2-7,ASGQSSGRSEQY
TRBV28,TRBJ2-7,ASSPDWGNYEQY
TRBV11-2,TRBJ2-2,ASSRLLGQGGGELF
TRBV14,TRBJ2-7,ASSQASSIGEQY
TRBV7-2,TRBJ2-2,ASSSRDKNTGELF
TRBV28,TRBJ2-7,ASSLSPTGREY
TRBV5-4,TRBJ1-1,ASSFRPENTEAF
TRBV6-4,TRBJ1-1,ASSVTGNTEAF
TRBV6-5,TRBJ2-1,ASSYGSGGYNEQF
TRBV5-1,TRBJ2-5,ASSLGHLGETQY
TRBV4-1,TRBJ2-7,ASSQEEDRARSYEQY
TRBV25-1,TRBJ2-5,ASSESGTAWETQY
TRBV5-1,TRBJ2-7,ASSYSTGEGRDEQY
TRBV5-1,TRBJ2-7,ASSLNADRYEQY
TRBV6-5,TRBJ2-1,ASSSPPEDSQQF
TRBV5-1,TRBJ2-3,ASSLEGRTYTDTQY
TRBV11-3,TRBJ2-5,ASSLDLDSRETQY
TRBV27,TRBJ2-3,ASSPLSGSPADTQY
TRBV19,TRBJ2-7,ASSPAGGYEQY
TRBV19,TRBJ2-3,ASSSLSGRTDTQY
TRBV11-2,TRBJ2-7,ASSLNPTPVSYEQY
TRBV7-8,TRBJ2-3,ASSLRDRVADTQY
TRBV19,TRBJ1-5,ASRSTPNQPQH
TRBV7-2,TRBJ2-7,ASSLVYEQY
TRBV7-7,TRBJ2-5,ASSPLPSGEETQY
TRBV7-2,TRBJ2-6,ASRQGPGGFSGANVLT
TRBV30,TRBJ2-1,AWTPWRAGGDEQF
TRBV5-6,TRBJ2-1,ASSETTGTYSYNEQF
TRBV7-2,TRBJ2-7,ASSLGPGGSGYEQY
TRBV5-1,TRBJ1-1,ASSLTVTSNTEAF
TRBV28,TRBJ2-2,ATQQGHTGELF
TRBV28,TRBJ2-3,ASSLRGGTDTQY
TRBV7-2,TRBJ1-2,ASSLRQTGLGGGYT
TRBV18,TRBJ2-3,ASSHSTSTDTQY
TRBV25-1,TRBJ2-1,ASSEYGGTYNEQF
TRBV28,TRBJ2-5,ASSPQRGQETQY
TRBV12-5,TRBJ2-1,ASGTAWNGEQF
TRBV7-9,TRBJ1-1,ASSSGPNTEAF
TRBV2,TRBJ2-1,AIPLAANNEQF
TRBV4-1,TRBJ2-7,ASSGGLGYEQY
TRBV9,TRBJ2-1,ASSVGAGRLLSYNEQF
TRBV5-6,TRBJ1-2,ASSLRGEGAVGYT
TRBV2,TRBJ1-2,ASSEVGSNYGYT
TRBV25-1,TRBJ2-7,ASRPGGASYEQY
TRBV5-4,TRBJ2-5,ASSLYRGGRDQETQY
TRBV9,TRBJ2-7,ASSAGVGGGSYEQY
TRBV7-6,TRBJ1-4,ASSLFPDDRKLF
TRBV7-9,TRBJ2-5,ASGLRGQETQY
TRBV4-3,TRBJ2-7,ASSQEASGELEQY
TRBV7-2,TRBJ2-3,ASSRSTDTQY